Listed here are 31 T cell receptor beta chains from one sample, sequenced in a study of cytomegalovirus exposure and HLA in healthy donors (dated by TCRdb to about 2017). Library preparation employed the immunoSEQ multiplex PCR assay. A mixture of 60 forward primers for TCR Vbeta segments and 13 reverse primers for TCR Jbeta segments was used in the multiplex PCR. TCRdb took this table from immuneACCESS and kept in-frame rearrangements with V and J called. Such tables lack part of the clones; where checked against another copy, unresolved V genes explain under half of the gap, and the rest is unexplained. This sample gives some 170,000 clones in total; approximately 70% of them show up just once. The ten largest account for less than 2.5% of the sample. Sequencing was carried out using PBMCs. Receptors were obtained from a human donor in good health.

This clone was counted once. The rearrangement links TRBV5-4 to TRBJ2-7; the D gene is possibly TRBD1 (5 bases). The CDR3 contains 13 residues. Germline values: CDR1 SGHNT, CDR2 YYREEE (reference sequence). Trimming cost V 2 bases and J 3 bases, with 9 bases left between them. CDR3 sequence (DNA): TGTGCCAGCAGCTTCTATCAGGGCTACGAGCAGTACTTC. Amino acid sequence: CASSFYQGYEQYF.

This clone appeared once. CDR3 nucleotides: TGTGCCAGCAGTTACATAGGACAGGGGCTAAATGAGCAGTTCTTC. It specifies CASSYIGQGLNEQFF. The rearrangement links TRBV6-5 to TRBJ2-1; TRBD1 matches 9 bases. Germline V gene lookup returns CDR1 MNHEY and CDR2 SVGAGI. CDR3 length: 15 amino acids. V was clipped by 2 bases and J by 7 bases; unmatched bases: 6.

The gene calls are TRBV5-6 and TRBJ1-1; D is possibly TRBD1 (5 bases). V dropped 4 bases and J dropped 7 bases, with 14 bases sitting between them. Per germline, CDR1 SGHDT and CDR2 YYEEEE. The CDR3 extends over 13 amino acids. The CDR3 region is CASSLGALVEAFF. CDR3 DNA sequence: TGTGCCAGCAGCCTTGGGGCGCTTGTTGAAGCTTTCTTT.

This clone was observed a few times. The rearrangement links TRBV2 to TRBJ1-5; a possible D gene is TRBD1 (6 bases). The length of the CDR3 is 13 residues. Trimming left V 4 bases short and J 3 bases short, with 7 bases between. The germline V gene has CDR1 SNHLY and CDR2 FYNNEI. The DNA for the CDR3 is TGTGCCAGCAGTGGGGGGCCCAATCAGCCCCAGCATTTT. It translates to CASSGGPNQPQHF.

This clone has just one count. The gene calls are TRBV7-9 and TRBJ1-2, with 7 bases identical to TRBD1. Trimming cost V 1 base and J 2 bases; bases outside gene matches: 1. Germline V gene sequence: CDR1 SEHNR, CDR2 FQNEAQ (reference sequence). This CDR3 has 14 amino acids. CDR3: CASSLETGNYGYTF. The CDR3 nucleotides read TGTGCCAGCAGCTTAGAGACAGGGAACTATGGCTACACCTTC.

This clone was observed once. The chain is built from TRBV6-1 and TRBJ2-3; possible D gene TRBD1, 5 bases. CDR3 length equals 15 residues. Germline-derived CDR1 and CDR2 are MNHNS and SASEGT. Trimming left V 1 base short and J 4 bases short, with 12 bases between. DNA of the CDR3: TGTGCCAGCAGTGAAGTAAGCAGGGTCCCAGATACGCAGTATTTT. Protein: CASSEVSRVPDTQYF.

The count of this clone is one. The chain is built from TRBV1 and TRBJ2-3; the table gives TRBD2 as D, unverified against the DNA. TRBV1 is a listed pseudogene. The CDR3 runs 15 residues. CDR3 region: CTSSQGGGDGDTQYF. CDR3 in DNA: TGCACCAGCAGCCAAGGCGGGGGTGATGGAGATACGCAGTATTTT.

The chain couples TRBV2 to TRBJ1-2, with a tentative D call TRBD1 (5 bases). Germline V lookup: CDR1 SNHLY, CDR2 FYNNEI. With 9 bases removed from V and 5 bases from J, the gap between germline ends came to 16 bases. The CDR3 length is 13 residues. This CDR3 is CARIGTIEYGYTF. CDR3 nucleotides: TGTGCCAGGATAGGGACTATAGAGTATGGCTACACCTTC.

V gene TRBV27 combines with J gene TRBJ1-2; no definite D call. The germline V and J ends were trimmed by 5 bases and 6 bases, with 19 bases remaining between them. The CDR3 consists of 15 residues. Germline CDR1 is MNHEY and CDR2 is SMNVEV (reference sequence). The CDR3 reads CASSPGILEHDGYTF. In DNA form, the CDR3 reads TGTGCCAGCAGTCCCGGGATACTCGAGCATGATGGCTACACCTTC.

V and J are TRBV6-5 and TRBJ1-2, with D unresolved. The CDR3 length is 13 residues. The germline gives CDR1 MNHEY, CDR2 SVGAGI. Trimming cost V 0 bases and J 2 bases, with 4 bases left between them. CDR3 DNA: TGTGCCAGCAGTTACTCGTCAAACTATGGCTACACCTTC. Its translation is CASSYSSNYGYTF.

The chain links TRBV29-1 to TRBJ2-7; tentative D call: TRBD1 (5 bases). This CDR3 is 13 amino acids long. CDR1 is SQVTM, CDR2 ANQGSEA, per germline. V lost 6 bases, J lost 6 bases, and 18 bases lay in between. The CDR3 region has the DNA TGCAGCGTCAGACAGAAGAATATGGGCGAGCAGTACTTC. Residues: CSVRQKNMGEQYF.

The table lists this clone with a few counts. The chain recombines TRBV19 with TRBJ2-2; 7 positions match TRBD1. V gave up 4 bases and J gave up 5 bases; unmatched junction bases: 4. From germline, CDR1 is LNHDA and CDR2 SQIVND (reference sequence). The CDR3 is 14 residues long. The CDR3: CASSRQGSTGELFF. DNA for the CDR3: TGTGCCAGTAGTAGACAGGGTAGTACCGGGGAGCTGTTTTTT.

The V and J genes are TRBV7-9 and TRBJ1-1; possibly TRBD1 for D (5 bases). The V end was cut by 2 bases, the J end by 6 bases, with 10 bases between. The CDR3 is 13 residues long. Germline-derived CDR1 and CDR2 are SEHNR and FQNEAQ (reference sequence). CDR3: CASSLLRGAEAFF. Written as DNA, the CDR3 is TGTGCCAGCAGCTTACTTCGGGGGGCTGAAGCTTTCTTT.

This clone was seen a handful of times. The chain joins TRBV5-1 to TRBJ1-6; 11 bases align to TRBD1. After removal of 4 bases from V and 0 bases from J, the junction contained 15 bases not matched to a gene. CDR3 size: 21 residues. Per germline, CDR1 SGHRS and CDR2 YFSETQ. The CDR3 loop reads CASSPRGTGGITSSYNSPLHF. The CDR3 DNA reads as TGCGCCAGCAGCCCTCGGGGGACAGGGGGAATCACAAGCTCCTATAATTCACCCCTCCACTTT.

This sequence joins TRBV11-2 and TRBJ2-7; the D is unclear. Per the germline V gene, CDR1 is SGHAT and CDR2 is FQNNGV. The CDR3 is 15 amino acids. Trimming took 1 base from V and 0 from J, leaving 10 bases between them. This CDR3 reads CASSLGVRSSYEQYF. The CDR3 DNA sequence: TGTGCCAGCAGCTTAGGGGTCAGGTCCTCCTACGAGCAGTACTTC.

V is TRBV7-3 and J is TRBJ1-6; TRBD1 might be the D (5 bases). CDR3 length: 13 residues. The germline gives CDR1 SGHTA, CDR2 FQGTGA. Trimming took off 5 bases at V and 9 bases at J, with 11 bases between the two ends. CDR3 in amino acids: CASSAEQGSPLHF. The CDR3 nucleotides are TGTGCCAGCAGCGCCGAGCAGGGTTCACCCCTCCACTTT.

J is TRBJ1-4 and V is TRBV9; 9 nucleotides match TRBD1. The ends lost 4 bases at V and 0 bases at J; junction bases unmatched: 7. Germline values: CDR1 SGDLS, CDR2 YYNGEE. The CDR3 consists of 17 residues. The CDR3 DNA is TGTGCCAGCAGCCCTTGGACAGGGGCCGCAACTAATGAAAAACTGTTTTTT. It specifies CASSPWTGAATNEKLFF.

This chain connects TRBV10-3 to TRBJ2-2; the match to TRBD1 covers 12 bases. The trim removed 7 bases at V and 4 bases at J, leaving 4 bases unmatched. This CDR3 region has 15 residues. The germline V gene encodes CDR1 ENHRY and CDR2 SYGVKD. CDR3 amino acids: CAITGQGAVTGELFF. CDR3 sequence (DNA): TGTGCCATCACGGGACAGGGGGCTGTCACCGGGGAGCTGTTTTTT.

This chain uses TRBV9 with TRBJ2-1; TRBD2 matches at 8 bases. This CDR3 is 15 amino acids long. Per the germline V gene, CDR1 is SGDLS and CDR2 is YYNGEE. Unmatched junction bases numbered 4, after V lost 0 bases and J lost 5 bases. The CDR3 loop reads CASSVEWTSNNEQFF. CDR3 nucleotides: TGTGCCAGCAGCGTAGAGTGGACTAGCAACAATGAGCAGTTCTTC.

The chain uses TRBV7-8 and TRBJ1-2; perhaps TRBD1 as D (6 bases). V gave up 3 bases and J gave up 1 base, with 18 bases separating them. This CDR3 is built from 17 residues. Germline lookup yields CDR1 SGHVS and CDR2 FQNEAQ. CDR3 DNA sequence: TGTGCCAGCAGCTTTCGCTACCGGACAGTTGATAACTATGGCTACACCTTC. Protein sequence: CASSFRYRTVDNYGYTF.

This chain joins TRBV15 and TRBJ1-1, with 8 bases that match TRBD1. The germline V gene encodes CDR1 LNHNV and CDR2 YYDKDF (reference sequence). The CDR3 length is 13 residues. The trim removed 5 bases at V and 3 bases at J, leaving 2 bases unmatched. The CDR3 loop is CATSGQGYTEAFF. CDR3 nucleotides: TGTGCCACCAGCGGACAGGGCTACACTGAAGCTTTCTTT.

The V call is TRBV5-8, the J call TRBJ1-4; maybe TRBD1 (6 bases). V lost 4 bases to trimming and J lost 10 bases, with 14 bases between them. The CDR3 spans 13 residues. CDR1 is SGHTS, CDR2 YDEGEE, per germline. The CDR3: CASSRRGGGKLFF. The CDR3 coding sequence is TGTGCCAGCAGCCGCCGCGGGGGCGGAAAACTGTTTTTT. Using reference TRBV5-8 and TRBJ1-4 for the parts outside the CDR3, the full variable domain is EAGVTQSPTHLIKTRGQQATLRCSPISGHTSVYWYQQALGLGLQFLLWYDEGEERNRGNFPPRFSGRQFPNYSSELNVNALELEDSALYLCASSRRGGGKLFFGSGTQLSVL.

CDR3 nucleotides: TGCGCCAGCAGCCCCGGACTAGCGGGGTGGGGGACCCAGTACTTC. Encoded protein: CASSPGLAGWGTQYF. The gene calls are TRBV4-1 and TRBJ2-5; 12 nucleotides agree with TRBD2. The trim removed 4 bases at V and 7 bases at J, leaving 7 bases unmatched. Germline values: CDR1 MGHRA, CDR2 YSYEKL. There are 15 residues in the CDR3.

The CDR3 coding sequence is TGTGCCAGCAGCTACCCCGGACAGGGCGGAATTAACTATGGCTACACCTTC. The encoded protein is CASSYPGQGGINYGYTF. V is TRBV7-8 and J is TRBJ1-2; 8 bases are shared with TRBD1. The junction had 11 bases not matched to a gene; V was cut back by 4 bases and J by 1 base. Germline lookup yields CDR1 SGHVS and CDR2 FQNEAQ. The length of the CDR3 is 17 residues.

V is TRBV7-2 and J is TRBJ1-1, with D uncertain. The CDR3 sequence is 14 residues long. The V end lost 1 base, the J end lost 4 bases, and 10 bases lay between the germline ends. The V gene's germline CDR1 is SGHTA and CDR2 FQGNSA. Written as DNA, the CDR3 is TGTGCCAGCAGCTTAGGACGAGGCGGCACTGAAGCTTTCTTT. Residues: CASSLGRGGTEAFF.

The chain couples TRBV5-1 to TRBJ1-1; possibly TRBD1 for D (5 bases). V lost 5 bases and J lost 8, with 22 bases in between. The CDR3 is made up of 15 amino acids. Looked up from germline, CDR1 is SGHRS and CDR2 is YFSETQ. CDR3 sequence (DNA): TGCGCCAGCAGTCAACAAGGGGAGGGGCCTCCCGAAGCTTTCTTT. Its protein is CASSQQGEGPPEAFF.

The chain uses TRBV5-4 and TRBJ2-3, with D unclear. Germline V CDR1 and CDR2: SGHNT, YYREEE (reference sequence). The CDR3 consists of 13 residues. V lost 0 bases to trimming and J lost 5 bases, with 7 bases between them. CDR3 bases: TGTGCCAGCAGCTTGGCCCTTCTAGATACGCAGTATTTT. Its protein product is CASSLALLDTQYF.

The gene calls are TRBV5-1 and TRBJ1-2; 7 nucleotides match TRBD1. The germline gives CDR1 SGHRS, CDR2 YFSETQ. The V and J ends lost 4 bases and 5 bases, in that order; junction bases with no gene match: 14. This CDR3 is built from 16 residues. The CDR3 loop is CASSPTPGGGGYGYTF. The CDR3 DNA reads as TGCGCCAGCAGCCCTACCCCGGGAGGGGGCGGTTATGGCTACACCTTC.

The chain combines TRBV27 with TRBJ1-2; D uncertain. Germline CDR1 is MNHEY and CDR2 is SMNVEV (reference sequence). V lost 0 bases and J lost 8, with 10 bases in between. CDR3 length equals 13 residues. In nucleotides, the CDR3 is TGTGCCAGCAGTTTATCCCGAACAGTCGGCTACACCTTC. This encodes CASSLSRTVGYTF.

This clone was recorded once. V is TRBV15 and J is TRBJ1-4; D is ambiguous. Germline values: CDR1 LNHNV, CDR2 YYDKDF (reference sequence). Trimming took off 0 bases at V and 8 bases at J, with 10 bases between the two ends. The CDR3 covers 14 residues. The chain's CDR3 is CATSRDPLREKLFF. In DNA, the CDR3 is TGTGCCACCAGCAGAGATCCCCTACGGGAAAAACTGTTTTTT.

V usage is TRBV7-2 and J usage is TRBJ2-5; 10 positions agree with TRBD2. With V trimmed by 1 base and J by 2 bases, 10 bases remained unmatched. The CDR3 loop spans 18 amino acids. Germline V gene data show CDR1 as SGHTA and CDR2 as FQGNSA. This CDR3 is CASSLGLLAGGQQETQYF. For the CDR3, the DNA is TGTGCCAGCAGCTTAGGTCTCTTAGCGGGGGGTCAACAAGAGACCCAGTACTTC.